This T cell receptor (beta chain) was profiled in a study of STAT5B mutations in CD4+ large granular lymphocyte leukemia. Notes on the study in general: No patients shared main leukemic clonotypes, though less than 30% appeared at low frequency elsewhere.

Only one count was recorded for this clone. Its antigen remains unknown. Authors' analysis steps: The detection floor for productive clonotype frequency was 2.59 x 10-5. Clones were read by immunoSEQ multiplex PCR, and TCRdb kept only the in-frame ones, dropping some. V and J calls and clone size are copied from that table; D and trimming were computed from the DNA. The sample shows some 20,000 clones, 60% to 85% of them seen only once. Germline trimming cut 8 bases from V and 2 bases from J; bases unmatched to any gene: 6. The germline V gene has CDR1 MNHEY and CDR2 SMNVEV (reference sequence). The CDR3 is made up of 14 amino acids.

The origin of this receptor is a human donor in good health. The V gene is TRBV27, the J gene TRBJ1-2; 9 bases fit TRBD1. The source material was CD4+ T cells from blood buffy coats. CDR3 residues: CASRRQGENYGYTF. In DNA form, the CDR3 reads TGTGCCAGCCGCCGACAGGGGGAGAACTATGGCTACACCTTC.